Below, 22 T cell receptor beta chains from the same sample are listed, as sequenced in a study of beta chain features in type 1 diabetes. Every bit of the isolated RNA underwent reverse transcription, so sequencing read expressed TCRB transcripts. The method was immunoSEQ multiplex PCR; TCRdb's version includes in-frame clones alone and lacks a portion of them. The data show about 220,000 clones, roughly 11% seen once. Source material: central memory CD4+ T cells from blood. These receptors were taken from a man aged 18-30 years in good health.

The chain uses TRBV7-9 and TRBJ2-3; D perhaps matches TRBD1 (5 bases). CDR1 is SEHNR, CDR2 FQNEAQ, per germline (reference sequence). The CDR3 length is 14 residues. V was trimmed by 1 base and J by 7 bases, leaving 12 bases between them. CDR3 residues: CASSLGQGFNTQYF. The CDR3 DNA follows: TGTGCCAGCAGCTTAGGGCAGGGTTTTAATACGCAGTATTTT.

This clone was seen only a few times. CDR3 sequence: CAWSKAGNSGANVLTF. The CDR3 DNA reads as TGTGCCTGGAGTAAGGCAGGCAACTCTGGGGCCAACGTCCTGACTTTC. The J gene is TRBJ2-6, the V gene TRBV30; D not certain. Looked up from germline, CDR1 is GTSNPN and CDR2 is SVGIG (reference sequence). CDR3 size: 16 residues. V lost 2 bases and J 0 bases, leaving 11 bases between the germline ends.

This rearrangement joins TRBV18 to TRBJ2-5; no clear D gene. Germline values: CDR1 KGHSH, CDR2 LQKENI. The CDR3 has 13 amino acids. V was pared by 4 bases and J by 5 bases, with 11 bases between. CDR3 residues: CASSQKRDETQYF. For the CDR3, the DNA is TGTGCCAGCTCACAGAAGCGTGATGAGACCCAGTACTTC.

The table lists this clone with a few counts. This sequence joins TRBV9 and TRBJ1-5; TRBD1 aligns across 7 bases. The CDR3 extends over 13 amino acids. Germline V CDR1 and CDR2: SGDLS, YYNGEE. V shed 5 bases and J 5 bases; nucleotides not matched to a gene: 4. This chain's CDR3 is CASSRDRDQPQHF. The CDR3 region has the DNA TGTGCCAGCAGTCGGGACAGAGATCAGCCCCAGCATTTT.

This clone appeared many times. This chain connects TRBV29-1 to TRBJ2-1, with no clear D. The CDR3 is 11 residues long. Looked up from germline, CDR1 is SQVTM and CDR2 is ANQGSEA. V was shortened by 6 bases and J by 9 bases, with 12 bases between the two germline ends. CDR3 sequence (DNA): TGCAGCGTGCTGAGGTGGGGTGAGCAGTTCTTC. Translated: CSVLRWGEQFF.

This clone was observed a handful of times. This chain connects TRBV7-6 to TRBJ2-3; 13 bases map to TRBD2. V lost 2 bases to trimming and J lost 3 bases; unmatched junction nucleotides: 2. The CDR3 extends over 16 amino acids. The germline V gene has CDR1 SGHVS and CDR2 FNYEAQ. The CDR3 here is CASSLTSGRGTDTQYF. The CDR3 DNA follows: TGTGCCAGCAGCTTAACTAGCGGGAGGGGGACAGATACGCAGTATTTT.

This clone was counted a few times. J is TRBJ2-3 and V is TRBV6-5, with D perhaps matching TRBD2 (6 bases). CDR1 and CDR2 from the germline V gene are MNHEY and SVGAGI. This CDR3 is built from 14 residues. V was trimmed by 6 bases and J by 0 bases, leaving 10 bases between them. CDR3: CASREGTSTDTQYF. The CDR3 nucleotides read TGTGCCAGCAGAGAAGGGACTAGCACAGATACGCAGTATTTT.

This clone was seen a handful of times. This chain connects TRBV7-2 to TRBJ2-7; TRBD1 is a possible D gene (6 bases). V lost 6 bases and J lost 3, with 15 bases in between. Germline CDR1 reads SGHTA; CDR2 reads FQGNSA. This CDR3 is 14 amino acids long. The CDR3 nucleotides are TGTGCCAGCAGTTCCGGGACAACGCGCTACGAGCAGTACTTC. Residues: CASSSGTTRYEQYF.

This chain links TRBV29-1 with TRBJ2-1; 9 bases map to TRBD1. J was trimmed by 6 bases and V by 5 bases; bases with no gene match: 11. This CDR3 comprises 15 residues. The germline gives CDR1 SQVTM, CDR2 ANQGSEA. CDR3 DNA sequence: TGCAGCGTTTATCAACCGGGACAGGGTAGCAATGAGCAGTTCTTC. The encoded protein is CSVYQPGQGSNEQFF.

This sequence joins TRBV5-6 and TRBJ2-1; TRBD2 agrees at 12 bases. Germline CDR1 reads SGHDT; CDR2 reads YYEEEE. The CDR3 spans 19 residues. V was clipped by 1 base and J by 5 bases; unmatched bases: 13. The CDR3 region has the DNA TGTGCCAGCAGCTTGTGGACTAGCGGGATCTGGGGTTTCAACAATGAGCAGTTCTTC. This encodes CASSLWTSGIWGFNNEQFF. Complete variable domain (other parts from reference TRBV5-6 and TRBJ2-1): DAGVTQSPTHLIKTRGQQVTLRCSPKSGHDTVSWYQQALGQGPQFIFQYYEEEERQRGNFPDRFSGHQFPNYSSELNVNALLLGDSALYLCASSLWTSGIWGFNNEQFFGPGTRLTVL.

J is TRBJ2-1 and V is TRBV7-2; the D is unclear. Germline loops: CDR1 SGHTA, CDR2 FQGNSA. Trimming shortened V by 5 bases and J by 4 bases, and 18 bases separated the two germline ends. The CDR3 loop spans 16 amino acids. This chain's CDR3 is CASSRQHSDGYNEQFF. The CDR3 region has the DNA TGTGCCAGCAGCCGTCAACATTCGGACGGATACAATGAGCAGTTCTTC.

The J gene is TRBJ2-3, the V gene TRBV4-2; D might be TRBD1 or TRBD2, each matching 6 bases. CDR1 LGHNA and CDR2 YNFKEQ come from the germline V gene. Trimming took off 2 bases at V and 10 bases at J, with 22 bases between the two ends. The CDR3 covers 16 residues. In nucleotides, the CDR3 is TGTGCCAGCAGCCAACCCGGAGGGACTTCGAGGGGGGCGCAGTATTTT. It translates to CASSQPGGTSRGAQYF.

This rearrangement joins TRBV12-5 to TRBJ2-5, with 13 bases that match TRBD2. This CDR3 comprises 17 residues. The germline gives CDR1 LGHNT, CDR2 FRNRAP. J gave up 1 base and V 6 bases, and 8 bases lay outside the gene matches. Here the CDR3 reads CASGPRTSGSSQETQYF. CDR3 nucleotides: TGTGCTAGTGGCCCCCGGACTAGCGGGAGTTCCCAAGAGACCCAGTACTTC. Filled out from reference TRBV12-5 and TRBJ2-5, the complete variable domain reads DARVTQTPRHKVTEMGQEVTMRCQPILGHNTVFWYRQTMMQGLELLAYFRNRAPLDDSGMPKDRFSAEMPDATLATLKIQPSEPRDSAVYFCASGPRTSGSSQETQYFGPGTRLLVL.

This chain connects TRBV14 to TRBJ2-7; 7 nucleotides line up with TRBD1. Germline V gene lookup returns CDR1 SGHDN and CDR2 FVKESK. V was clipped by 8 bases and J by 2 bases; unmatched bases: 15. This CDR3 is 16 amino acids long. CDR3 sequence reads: CASLKHRDSVPYEQYF. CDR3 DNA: TGTGCCAGCCTAAAGCACCGGGACAGTGTCCCCTACGAGCAGTACTTC.

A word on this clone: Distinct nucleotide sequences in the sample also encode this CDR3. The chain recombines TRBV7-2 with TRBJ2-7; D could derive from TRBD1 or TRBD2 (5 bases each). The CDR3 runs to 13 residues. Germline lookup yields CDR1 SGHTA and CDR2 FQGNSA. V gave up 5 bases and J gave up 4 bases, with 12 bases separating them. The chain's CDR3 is CASSLQRGYEQYF. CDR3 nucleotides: TGTGCCAGCAGCCTTCAGAGGGGTTACGAGCAGTACTTC. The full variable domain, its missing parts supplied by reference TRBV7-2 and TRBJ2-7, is GAGVSQSPSNKVTEKGKDVELRCDPISGHTALYWYRQSLGQGLEFLIYFQGNSAPDKSGLPSDRFSAERTGGSVSTLTIQRTQQEDSAVYLCASSLQRGYEQYFGPGTRLTVT.

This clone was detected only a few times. CDR3 sequence (DNA): TGTGCCAGCAAAGGAAAGGGACCCTCAGTCTACAATGAGCAGTTCTTC. Amino acid sequence: CASKGKGPSVYNEQFF. This sequence joins TRBV14 and TRBJ2-1, with D perhaps being TRBD1 or TRBD2 (5 bases each). Germline CDR1 SGHDN, CDR2 FVKESK. Trimming removed 7 bases from V and 3 bases from J, with 19 bases in between. CDR3 length equals 16 residues.

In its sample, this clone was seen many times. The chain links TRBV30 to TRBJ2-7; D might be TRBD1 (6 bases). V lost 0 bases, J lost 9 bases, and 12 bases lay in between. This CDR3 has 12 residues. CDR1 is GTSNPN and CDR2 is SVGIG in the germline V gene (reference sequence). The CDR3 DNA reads TGTGCCTGGAGTGTTGGGGGACACGCGCAGTACTTC. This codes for CAWSVGGHAQYF.

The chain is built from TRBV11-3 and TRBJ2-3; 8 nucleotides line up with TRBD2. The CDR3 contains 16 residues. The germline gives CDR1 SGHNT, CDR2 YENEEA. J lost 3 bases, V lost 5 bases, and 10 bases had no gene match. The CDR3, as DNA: TGTGCCAGCAGCCCCTGGACTAGCTGGGGAACAGATACGCAGTATTTT. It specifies CASSPWTSWGTDTQYF.

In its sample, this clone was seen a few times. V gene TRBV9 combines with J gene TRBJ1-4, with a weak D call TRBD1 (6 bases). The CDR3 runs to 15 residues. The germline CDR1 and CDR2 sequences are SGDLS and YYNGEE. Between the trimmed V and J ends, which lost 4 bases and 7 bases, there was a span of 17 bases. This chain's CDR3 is CASSSDIGGSEKLFF. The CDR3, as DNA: TGTGCCAGCAGCTCCGACATAGGGGGGAGTGAAAAACTGTTTTTT.

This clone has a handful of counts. DNA of the CDR3: TGCGCCAGCAGCCCCCCCTTCCGGGGCACCGGGGAGCTGTTTTTT. Protein product: CASSPPFRGTGELFF. The chain couples TRBV5-1 to TRBJ2-2; a weak D match, TRBD2 (5 bases). V lost 4 bases and J 4 bases, leaving 14 bases between the germline ends. Germline V gives CDR1 SGHRS, CDR2 YFSETQ. This CDR3 has 15 residues.

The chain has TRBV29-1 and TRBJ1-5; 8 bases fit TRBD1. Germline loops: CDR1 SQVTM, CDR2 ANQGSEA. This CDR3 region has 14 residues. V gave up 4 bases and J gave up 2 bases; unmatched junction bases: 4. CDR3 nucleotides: TGCAGCGTTGGGGCAGGGGGCGGCAATCAGCCCCAGCATTTT. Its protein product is CSVGAGGGNQPQHF.

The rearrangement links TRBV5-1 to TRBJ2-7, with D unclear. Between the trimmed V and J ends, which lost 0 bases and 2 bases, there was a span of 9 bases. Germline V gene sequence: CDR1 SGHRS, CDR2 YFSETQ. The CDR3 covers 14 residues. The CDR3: CASSLALEAYEQYF. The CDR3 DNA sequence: TGCGCCAGCAGCTTGGCCCTGGAAGCCTACGAGCAGTACTTC.